Here is one T cell receptor beta chain with its context. The specificity of this receptor is unknown. No base qualities exist here, and no much larger clone lies one base off it. The study tested focal radiation therapy combined with CTLA-4 blockade (ipilimumab) in patients with chemo-refractory metastatic non-small-cell lung cancer. Libraries were constructed by the immunoSEQ multiplex PCR assay. TCRdb limited this immuneACCESS table to in-frame rearrangements with V and J called. A share of clones is missing; checked studies link under half to unresolved V genes, and the rest is unexplained. For this sample there are over 100,000 clones; 81% appear just once. The ten largest clones capture around 3.3% of the sample. The source of the sample is a study of radiotherapy plus CTLA-4 blockade in lung cancer listed by TCRdb under 2018. Regarding the study in general: Among the enrolled patients, around 17% had an objective response, and 31% reached disease control. The paper as a whole reports these results and caveats: Increased serum interferon-beta after radiation, together with early dynamic changes in blood T cell clones, were reported to be the strongest predictors of response. After treatment with radiotherapy and ipilimumab, TCR clones that came from tumors expanded in the peripheral blood.

The CDR3 starts with the cysteine, ends with the phenylalanine, and has 19 residues. Solely the CDR3 DNA is kept, with 57 bases framed from the first base. V lost 4 bases and J lost 2 bases, and the count of bases not matched to a germline gene is 16. The CDR1 and CDR2 encoded by the germline V gene are SGHDN and FVKESK. The sequencing here drew on peripheral blood, taken from a patient treated with radiotherapy plus ipilimumab. The rearranged chain carries TRBV14 and TRBJ2-2, with 7 bases matching TRBD2. The TCR was taken from a human donor with non-small cell lung cancer that progressed on radiotherapy plus ipilimumab. Some clones in this sample may be carry-over from other donors' samples. The CDR3 reads CASSLLTGLAGVNTGELFF. The nucleotide sequence reads TGTGCCAGCAGCCTCCTAACCGGGCTGGCGGGGGTTAACACCGGGGAGCTGTTTTTT.